The rows below give T cell receptor beta chains drawn from one sample of a study of HIV-infected patients and healthy controls. TCRdb redid the calling of the 5' RACE reads with MiXCR, one entry per CDR3 protein. This sample has about 6,000 distinct CDR3 sequences, with about 9.4% found just once. Sequenced here: blood, sampled before antiretroviral therapy. The receptors originated from an adult with HIV infection. Both conserved end residues are part of each CDR3. D genes are given only for firm matches. Clone size is stated in some rows and not others, as once, few, many or a class when expanded.

V gene: TRBV29-1
CDR3 length: 13
clone size: -
D gene: -
J gene: TRBJ2-2
CDR3 protein: CSVLGHRTGELFF
CDR3 DNA: TGCAGCGTTCTGGGACACCGGACCGGGGAGCTGTTTTTT

V gene: TRBV12-3/TRBV12-4
CDR3 length: 15
clone size: many
D gene: -
J gene: TRBJ2-1
CDR3 protein: CASSFWQGPYNEQFF
CDR3 DNA: TGTGCCAGCAGTTTTTGGCAGGGGCCTTACAATGAGCAGTTCTTC

V gene: TRBV12-3/TRBV12-4
CDR3 length: 16
clone size: medium-sized
D gene: -
J gene: TRBJ2-3
CDR3 protein: CASSLYSRGYTDTQYF
CDR3 DNA: TGTGCCAGCAGTTTATACTCGCGGGGATATACAGATACGCAGTATTTT

V gene: TRBV7-2
CDR3 length: 13
clone size: few
D gene: TRBD1
J gene: TRBJ1-4
CDR3 protein: CASSFRGREKLFF
CDR3 DNA: TGTGCCAGCAGCTTCAGGGGGAGGGAAAAACTGTTTTTT

V gene: TRBV6-5
CDR3 length: 15
clone size: -
D gene: TRBD1
J gene: TRBJ1-6
CDR3 protein: CASSPNTGVNSPLHF
CDR3 DNA: TGTGCCAGCAGCCCGAACACAGGGGTTAATTCACCCCTCCACTTT

V gene: TRBV29-1
CDR3 length: 11
clone size: few
D gene: -
J gene: TRBJ1-4
CDR3 protein: CSAPSNEKLFF
CDR3 DNA: TGCAGCGCCCCGTCTAATGAAAAACTGTTTTTT

V gene: TRBV12-3/TRBV12-4
CDR3 length: 12
clone size: many
D gene: -
J gene: TRBJ1-1
CDR3 protein: CASRHMNTEAFF
CDR3 DNA: TGTGCCAGCAGACACATGAACACTGAAGCTTTCTTT

V gene: TRBV5-1
CDR3 length: 14
clone size: many
D gene: -
J gene: TRBJ1-4
CDR3 protein: CASSPGRTNEKLFF
CDR3 DNA: TGCGCCAGCAGCCCCGGCAGAACTAATGAAAAACTGTTTTTT

V gene: TRBV20-1
CDR3 length: 14
clone size: medium-sized
D gene: TRBD1
J gene: TRBJ2-2
CDR3 protein: CSARNRDRGLELFF
CDR3 DNA: TGCAGTGCTCGAAACCGGGACAGGGGGTTGGAGCTGTTTTTT

V gene: TRBV6-5
CDR3 length: 16
clone size: medium-sized
D gene: -
J gene: TRBJ2-7
CDR3 protein: CASSSYRASVSYEQYF
CDR3 DNA: TGTGCCAGCAGTTCTTACAGGGCGTCGGTATCCTACGAGCAGTACTTC

V gene: TRBV7-8
CDR3 length: 17
clone size: -
D gene: -
J gene: TRBJ1-6
CDR3 protein: CASSLRQVSSYNSHLHF
CDR3 DNA: TGTGCCAGCAGCTTACGTCAGGTCAGCTCATATAATTCACACCTCCACTTT

V gene: TRBV29-1
CDR3 length: 13
clone size: medium-sized
D gene: TRBD1
J gene: TRBJ2-3
CDR3 protein: CSTGGLHTDTQYF
CDR3 DNA: TGCAGCACAGGGGGCCTCCACACAGATACGCAGTATTTT

V gene: TRBV7-3
CDR3 length: 16
clone size: medium-sized
D gene: -
J gene: TRBJ2-5
CDR3 protein: CASSRFGTPGQETQYF
CDR3 DNA: TGTGCCAGCAGTCGATTTGGGACCCCCGGACAAGAGACCCAGTACTTC

V gene: TRBV7-8
CDR3 length: 14
clone size: many
D gene: -
J gene: TRBJ1-3
CDR3 protein: CASSSGLSGNTIYF
CDR3 DNA: TGTGCCAGCAGCTCTGGTCTCTCTGGAAACACCATATATTTT

V gene: TRBV12-3/TRBV12-4
CDR3 length: 14
clone size: medium-sized
D gene: -
J gene: TRBJ1-1
CDR3 protein: CASTGGPGNTEAFF
CDR3 DNA: TGTGCCAGCACCGGGGGCCCCGGGAACACTGAAGCTTTCTTT

V gene: TRBV2
CDR3 length: 15
clone size: medium-sized
D gene: -
J gene: TRBJ2-1
CDR3 protein: CASSEKGSGIVARLF
CDR3 DNA: TGTGCCAGCAGTGAGAAAGGGTCGGGTATAGTAGCACGCTTATTC

V gene: TRBV5-4
CDR3 length: 15
clone size: -
D gene: TRBD2
J gene: TRBJ2-2
CDR3 protein: CASSLGTSFSGELFF
CDR3 DNA: TGTGCCAGCAGCCTGGGGACTAGCTTTTCCGGGGAGCTGTTTTTT

V gene: TRBV20-1
CDR3 length: 16
clone size: medium-sized
D gene: -
J gene: TRBJ2-7
CDR3 protein: CSAGPSPPRTAYEQYF
CDR3 DNA: TGCAGTGCCGGACCTTCCCCTCCTCGCACCGCCTACGAGCAGTACTTC

V gene: TRBV7-2
CDR3 length: 15
clone size: medium-sized
D gene: -
J gene: TRBJ1-6
CDR3 protein: CASSLRPGDNSPLHF
CDR3 DNA: TGTGCCAGCAGCCTTCGTCCGGGGGATAATTCACCCCTCCACTTT

V gene: TRBV28
CDR3 length: 17
clone size: medium-sized
D gene: -
J gene: TRBJ1-6
CDR3 protein: CASSPTHRSSYNSPLHF
CDR3 DNA: TGTGCCAGCAGTCCAACCCACCGTAGCTCCTATAATTCACCCCTCCACTTT

V gene: TRBV11-2
CDR3 length: 11
clone size: -
D gene: TRBD2
J gene: TRBJ2-7
CDR3 protein: CASTGLAEQYF
CDR3 DNA: TGTGCCAGCACGGGACTAGCTGAGCAGTACTTC

V gene: TRBV20-1
CDR3 length: 13
clone size: many
D gene: -
J gene: TRBJ2-3
CDR3 protein: CSAKGDNTDTQYF
CDR3 DNA: TGCAGTGCTAAGGGGGACAACACAGATACGCAGTATTTT

V gene: TRBV29-1
CDR3 length: 14
clone size: few
D gene: -
J gene: TRBJ1-1
CDR3 protein: CSVEDGTANTEAFF
CDR3 DNA: TGCAGCGTTGAAGATGGGACGGCGAACACTGAAGCTTTCTTT

V gene: TRBV6-5
CDR3 length: 16
clone size: medium-sized
D gene: -
J gene: TRBJ1-3
CDR3 protein: CASSYSKRELENTIYF
CDR3 DNA: TGTGCCAGCAGTTACTCGAAAAGGGAGCTAGAAAACACCATATATTTT

V gene: TRBV7-2
CDR3 length: 16
clone size: many
D gene: TRBD2
J gene: TRBJ2-7
CDR3 protein: CASSLATTSSLREQYF
CDR3 DNA: TGTGCCAGCAGCTTAGCGACGACTAGCTCACTACGGGAGCAGTACTTC

V gene: TRBV5-6
CDR3 length: 14
clone size: few
D gene: -
J gene: TRBJ2-5
CDR3 protein: CASTTPGVLETQYF
CDR3 DNA: TGTGCCAGCACCACCCCAGGGGTTTTAGAGACCCAGTACTTC

V gene: TRBV27
CDR3 length: 14
clone size: -
D gene: -
J gene: TRBJ1-1
CDR3 protein: CASSPSGGGTEAFF
CDR3 DNA: TGTGCCAGCAGTCCGAGTGGGGGAGGAACTGAAGCTTTCTTT

V gene: TRBV12-3/TRBV12-4
CDR3 length: 16
clone size: many
D gene: -
J gene: TRBJ1-2
CDR3 protein: CASSLSAPHGDYGYTF
CDR3 DNA: TGTGCCAGCAGTTTAAGTGCACCGCATGGGGATTATGGCTACACCTTC

V gene: TRBV28
CDR3 length: 13
clone size: medium-sized
D gene: -
J gene: TRBJ2-7
CDR3 protein: CASGAGPLYEQYF
CDR3 DNA: TGTGCCAGCGGGGCAGGGCCCCTCTACGAGCAGTACTTC

V gene: TRBV12-3/TRBV12-4
CDR3 length: 14
clone size: many
D gene: -
J gene: TRBJ1-1
CDR3 protein: CASSRVALNTEAFF
CDR3 DNA: TGTGCCAGCAGCCGAGTCGCACTGAACACTGAAGCTTTCTTT

V gene: TRBV28
CDR3 length: 14
clone size: once
D gene: -
J gene: TRBJ1-1
CDR3 protein: CASRLGGPNTEAFF
CDR3 DNA: TGTGCCAGCAGGCTGGGTGGGCCGAACACTGAAGCTTTCTTT

V gene: TRBV5-1
CDR3 length: 16
clone size: medium-sized
D gene: TRBD1
J gene: TRBJ2-7
CDR3 protein: CASSLGFGTGAYEQYF
CDR3 DNA: TGCGCCAGCAGCTTGGGCTTCGGGACAGGAGCCTACGAGCAGTACTTC

V gene: TRBV7-2
CDR3 length: 15
clone size: medium-sized
D gene: -
J gene: TRBJ2-3
CDR3 protein: CASSRSAWATDTQYF
CDR3 DNA: TGTGCCAGCAGCAGATCCGCGTGGGCCACAGATACGCAGTATTTT

V gene: TRBV12-3/TRBV12-4
CDR3 length: 12
clone size: many
D gene: -
J gene: TRBJ1-5
CDR3 protein: CASSLVVWPQHF
CDR3 DNA: TGTGCCAGCAGTTTAGTCGTGTGGCCCCAGCATTTT